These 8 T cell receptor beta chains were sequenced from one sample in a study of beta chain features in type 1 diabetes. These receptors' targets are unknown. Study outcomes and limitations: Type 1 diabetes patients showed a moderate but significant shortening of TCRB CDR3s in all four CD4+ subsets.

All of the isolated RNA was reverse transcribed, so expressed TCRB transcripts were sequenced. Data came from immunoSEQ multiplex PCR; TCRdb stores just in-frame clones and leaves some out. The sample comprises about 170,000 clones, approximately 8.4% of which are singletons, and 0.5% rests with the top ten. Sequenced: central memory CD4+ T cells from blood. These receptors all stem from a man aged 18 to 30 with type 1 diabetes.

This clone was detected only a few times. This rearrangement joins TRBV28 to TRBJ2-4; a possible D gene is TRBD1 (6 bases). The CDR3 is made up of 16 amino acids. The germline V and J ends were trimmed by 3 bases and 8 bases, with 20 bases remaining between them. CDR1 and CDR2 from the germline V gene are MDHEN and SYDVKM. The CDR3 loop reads CASSFPGWGPGDIQYF. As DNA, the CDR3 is TGTGCCAGCAGTTTCCCAGGATGGGGGCCCGGGGACATTCAGTACTTC.

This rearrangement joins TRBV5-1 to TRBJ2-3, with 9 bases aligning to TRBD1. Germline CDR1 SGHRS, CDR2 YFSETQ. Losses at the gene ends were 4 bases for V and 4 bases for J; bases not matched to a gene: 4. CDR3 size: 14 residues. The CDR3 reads CASSDRQGADTQYF. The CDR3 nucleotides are TGCGCCAGCAGCGATCGACAGGGGGCAGATACGCAGTATTTT.

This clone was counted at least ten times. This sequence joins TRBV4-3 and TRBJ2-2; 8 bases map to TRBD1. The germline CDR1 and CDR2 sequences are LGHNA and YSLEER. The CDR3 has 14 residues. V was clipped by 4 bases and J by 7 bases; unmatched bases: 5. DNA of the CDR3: TGCGCCAGCAGCCCGACAGGGGACAGCGGGGAGCTGTTTTTT. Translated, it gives CASSPTGDSGELFF.

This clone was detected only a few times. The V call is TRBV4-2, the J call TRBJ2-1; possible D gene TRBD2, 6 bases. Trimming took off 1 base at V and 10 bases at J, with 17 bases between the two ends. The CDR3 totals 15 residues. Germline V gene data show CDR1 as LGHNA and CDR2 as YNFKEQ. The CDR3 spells CASSQVGASDGEQFF. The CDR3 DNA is TGTGCCAGCAGCCAAGTTGGGGCTAGCGACGGCGAGCAGTTCTTC.

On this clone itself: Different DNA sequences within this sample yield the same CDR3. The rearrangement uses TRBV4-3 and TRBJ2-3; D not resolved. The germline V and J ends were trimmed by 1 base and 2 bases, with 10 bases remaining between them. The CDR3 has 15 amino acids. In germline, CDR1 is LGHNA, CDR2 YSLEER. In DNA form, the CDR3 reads TGCGCCAGCAGCCAAGGCCGAGGAACCACAGATACGCAGTATTTT. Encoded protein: CASSQGRGTTDTQYF.

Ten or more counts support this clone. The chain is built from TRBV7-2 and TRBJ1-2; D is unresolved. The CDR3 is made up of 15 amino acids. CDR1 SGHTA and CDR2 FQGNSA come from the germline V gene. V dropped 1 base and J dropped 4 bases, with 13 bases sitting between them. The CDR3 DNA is TGTGCCAGCAGCTTAGTGCCCCAAGGAGGCTATGGCTACACCTTC. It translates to CASSLVPQGGYGYTF.

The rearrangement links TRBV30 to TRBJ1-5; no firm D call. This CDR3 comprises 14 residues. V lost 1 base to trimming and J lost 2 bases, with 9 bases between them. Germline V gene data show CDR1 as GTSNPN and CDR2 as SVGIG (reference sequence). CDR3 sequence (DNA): TGTGCCTGGAGTGCGCTAGAGGGCAATCAGCCCCAGCATTTT. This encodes CAWSALEGNQPQHF.

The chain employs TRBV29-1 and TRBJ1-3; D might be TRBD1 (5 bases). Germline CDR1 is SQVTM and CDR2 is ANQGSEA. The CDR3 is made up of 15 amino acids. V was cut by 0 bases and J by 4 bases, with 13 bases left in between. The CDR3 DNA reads TGCAGCGTTGAAGATGGAGCAGGGTGGGGAAACACCATATATTTT. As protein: CSVEDGAGWGNTIYF.